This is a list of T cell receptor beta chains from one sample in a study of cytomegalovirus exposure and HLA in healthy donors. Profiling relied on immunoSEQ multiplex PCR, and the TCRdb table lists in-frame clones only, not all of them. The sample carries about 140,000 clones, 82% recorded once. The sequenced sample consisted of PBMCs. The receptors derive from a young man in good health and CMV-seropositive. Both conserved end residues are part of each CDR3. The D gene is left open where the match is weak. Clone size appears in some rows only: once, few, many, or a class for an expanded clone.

cdr3_aa: CASSLILNTEAFF
cdr3_nt: TGTGCCAGTAGTCTTATATTGAACACTGAAGCTTTCTTT
d_call: NA
v_call: TRBV19
j_call: TRBJ1-1
clone_size: NA

cdr3_aa: CASSPQLTGRGETQYF
cdr3_nt: TGCGCCAGCAGCCCGCAACTGACAGGGCGTGGAGAGACCCAGTACTTC
d_call: TRBD1
v_call: TRBV5-1
j_call: TRBJ2-5
clone_size: NA

cdr3_aa: CASSHRTGPLKTEAFF
cdr3_nt: TGTGCCAGCAGCCATCGGACAGGTCCCCTTAAGACTGAAGCTTTCTTT
d_call: TRBD1
v_call: TRBV14
j_call: TRBJ1-1
clone_size: NA

cdr3_aa: CASSLGVGAQETQYF
cdr3_nt: TGTGCCAGCAGCTTAGGGGTAGGGGCACAAGAGACCCAGTACTTC
d_call: NA
v_call: TRBV11-3
j_call: TRBJ2-5
clone_size: once

cdr3_aa: CASSQLRYGYTF
cdr3_nt: TGTGCCAGCAGTCAATTACGGTATGGCTACACCTTC
d_call: NA
v_call: TRBV28
j_call: TRBJ1-2
clone_size: NA

cdr3_aa: CASTRDYSNEQYF
cdr3_nt: TGTGCCAGCACCCGGGACTATTCGAACGAGCAGTACTTC
d_call: TRBD2
v_call: TRBV7-9
j_call: TRBJ2-7
clone_size: NA

cdr3_aa: CASSPQDGRMPTEAFF
cdr3_nt: TGTGCCAGCAGTCCACAGGACGGCAGGATGCCCACTGAAGCTTTCTTT
d_call: NA
v_call: TRBV28
j_call: TRBJ1-1
clone_size: few

cdr3_aa: CASSLERSEAFF
cdr3_nt: TGTGCCAGCAGCTTGGAACGGAGTGAAGCTTTCTTT
d_call: NA
v_call: TRBV7-9
j_call: TRBJ1-1
clone_size: NA

cdr3_aa: CASSLLGVGGVTEAFF
cdr3_nt: TGTGCCAGCAGCTTGTTAGGGGTAGGGGGAGTCACTGAAGCTTTCTTT
d_call: NA
v_call: TRBV5-4
j_call: TRBJ1-1
clone_size: NA

cdr3_aa: CASSNPMPTDTQYF
cdr3_nt: TGTGCCAGCAGTAACCCTATGCCCACAGATACGCAGTATTTT
d_call: NA
v_call: TRBV6-1
j_call: TRBJ2-3
clone_size: NA

cdr3_aa: CSVGASFSYEQYF
cdr3_nt: TGCAGCGTTGGGGCTAGCTTTTCCTACGAGCAGTACTTC
d_call: NA
v_call: TRBV29-1
j_call: TRBJ2-7
clone_size: NA

cdr3_aa: CASTPVGTGGGGPQHF
cdr3_nt: TGTGCCAGCACACCCGTAGGGACAGGGGGTGGAGGGCCCCAGCATTTT
d_call: TRBD1
v_call: TRBV28
j_call: TRBJ1-5
clone_size: NA

cdr3_aa: CATSGDRGLETQYF
cdr3_nt: TGTGCCACCAGTGGTGACAGGGGGCTGGAGACCCAGTACTTC
d_call: TRBD1
v_call: TRBV15
j_call: TRBJ2-5
clone_size: NA

cdr3_aa: CASSYGPNTGELFF
cdr3_nt: TGTGCCAGCAGTTACGGGCCGAACACCGGGGAGCTGTTTTTT
d_call: NA
v_call: TRBV6-5
j_call: TRBJ2-2
clone_size: NA

cdr3_aa: CASSVETPGAKNIQYF
cdr3_nt: TGTGCCAGCAGTGTTGAGACCCCCGGGGCCAAAAACATTCAGTACTTC
d_call: NA
v_call: TRBV2
j_call: TRBJ2-4
clone_size: once

cdr3_aa: CASSQLADRYNEQFF
cdr3_nt: TGTGCCAGCAGCCAACTAGCGGACCGATACAATGAGCAGTTCTTC
d_call: TRBD2
v_call: TRBV9
j_call: TRBJ2-1
clone_size: NA

cdr3_aa: CASSWREAQETQYF
cdr3_nt: TGTGCCAGCAGCTGGCGGGAGGCCCAAGAGACCCAGTACTTC
d_call: TRBD2
v_call: TRBV9
j_call: TRBJ2-5
clone_size: NA

cdr3_aa: CAVGTPQETQYF
cdr3_nt: TGTGCCGTGGGGACACCCCAAGAGACCCAGTACTTC
d_call: NA
v_call: TRBV28
j_call: TRBJ2-5
clone_size: NA

cdr3_aa: CAWSVGLASQETQYF
cdr3_nt: TGTGCCTGGAGTGTGGGACTAGCGAGCCAAGAGACCCAGTACTTC
d_call: TRBD2
v_call: TRBV30
j_call: TRBJ2-5
clone_size: NA

cdr3_aa: CASSLDVGANYGYTF
cdr3_nt: TGTGCCAGCAGCTTAGATGTGGGAGCTAACTATGGCTACACCTTC
d_call: NA
v_call: TRBV11-2
j_call: TRBJ1-2
clone_size: NA

cdr3_aa: CASSSRTSGSAQYF
cdr3_nt: TGTGCCAGCAGCTCCCGGACTAGCGGGAGTGCGCAGTACTTC
d_call: TRBD2
v_call: TRBV5-6
j_call: TRBJ2-7
clone_size: once

cdr3_aa: CASSYRSTRGETQYF
cdr3_nt: TGTGCCAGCAGTTACCGGTCAACGAGAGGAGAGACCCAGTACTTC
d_call: NA
v_call: TRBV6-5
j_call: TRBJ2-5
clone_size: NA

cdr3_aa: CASSPGQGTFYGYTF
cdr3_nt: TGTGCCAGCAGTCCGGGACAGGGCACCTTCTATGGCTACACCTTC
d_call: TRBD1
v_call: TRBV28
j_call: TRBJ1-2
clone_size: NA

cdr3_aa: CASSYSWGEGTEAFF
cdr3_nt: TGTGCCAGCAGTTACTCTTGGGGAGAGGGCACTGAAGCTTTCTTT
d_call: NA
v_call: TRBV6-5
j_call: TRBJ1-1
clone_size: NA

cdr3_aa: CASSSTSGEGETQYF
cdr3_nt: TGCGCCAGCAGCTCTACTAGCGGGGAAGGTGAGACCCAGTACTTC
d_call: TRBD2
v_call: TRBV5-1
j_call: TRBJ2-5
clone_size: NA

cdr3_aa: CASSLVDKSEAFF
cdr3_nt: TGCGCCAGCAGCTTGGTCGACAAGTCTGAAGCTTTCTTT
d_call: NA
v_call: TRBV5-1
j_call: TRBJ1-1
clone_size: NA

cdr3_aa: CASSVGTSHSYEQYF
cdr3_nt: TGTGCCAGCAGCGTAGGGACTAGCCACTCCTACGAGCAGTACTTC
d_call: TRBD2
v_call: TRBV5-4
j_call: TRBJ2-7
clone_size: NA

cdr3_aa: CAWSRGLGTGELFF
cdr3_nt: TGTGCCTGGAGTAGGGGTTTGGGCACCGGGGAGCTGTTTTTT
d_call: NA
v_call: TRBV30
j_call: TRBJ2-2
clone_size: NA

cdr3_aa: CASSLGSGSYEQYF
cdr3_nt: TGTGCCAGCAGCTTAGGAAGCGGCTCCTACGAGCAGTACTTC
d_call: NA
v_call: TRBV7-6
j_call: TRBJ2-7
clone_size: NA